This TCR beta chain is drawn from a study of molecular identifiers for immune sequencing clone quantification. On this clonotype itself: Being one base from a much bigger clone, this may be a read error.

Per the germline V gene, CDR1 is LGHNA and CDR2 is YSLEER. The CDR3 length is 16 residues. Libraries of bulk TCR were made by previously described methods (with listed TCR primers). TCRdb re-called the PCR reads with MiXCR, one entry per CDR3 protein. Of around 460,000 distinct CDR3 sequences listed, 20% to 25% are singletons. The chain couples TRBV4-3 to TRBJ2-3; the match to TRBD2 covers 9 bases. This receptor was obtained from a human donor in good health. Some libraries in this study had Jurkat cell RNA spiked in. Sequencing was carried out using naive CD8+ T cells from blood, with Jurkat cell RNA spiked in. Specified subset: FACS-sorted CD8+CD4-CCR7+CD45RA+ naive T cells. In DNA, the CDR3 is TGCGCCAGCAGCCAAGTTAGGGGACTAGCCCCAGATACGCAGTGTTTT. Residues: CASSQVRGLAPDTQCF.